These 27 T cell receptor beta chains were sequenced from one sample in a study of blood T cell repertoires in COVID-19. TCRdb's table, derived via immunoSEQ multiplex PCR, lists solely in-frame clones and lacks some. The sample includes roughly 250,000 clones, around 82% of them seen just once. The sequenced sample consisted of peripheral blood. Receptors originate from a person aged 70 to 85 with COVID-19, enrolled during active disease.

The chain recombines TRBV11-2 with TRBJ1-1; maybe TRBD1 (6 bases). The V end lost 1 base, the J end lost 4 bases, and 16 bases lay between the germline ends. In germline, CDR1 is SGHAT, CDR2 FQNNGV. The CDR3 runs 16 residues. The CDR3, as DNA: TGTGCCAGCAGCTTAGTGGGTCGGGGGGGCGGCACTGAAGCTTTCTTT. Residues: CASSLVGRGGGTEAFF.

The V gene is TRBV5-6, the J gene TRBJ1-2, with 7 bases aligning to TRBD1. J gave up 8 bases and V 0 bases, and 13 bases lay outside the gene matches. Germline assignment: CDR1 SGHDT and CDR2 YYEEEE. This CDR3 comprises 16 residues. The CDR3 here is CASSLVIQGGPRGYTF. CDR3 coding DNA: TGTGCCAGCAGCTTGGTTATTCAGGGGGGACCTCGAGGCTACACCTTC.

Concerning this clone: The same CDR3 also results from other DNA sequences found in this sample. The chain employs TRBV19 and TRBJ1-1, with D hard to call. V was cut by 4 bases and J by 1 base, with 7 bases left in between. There are 13 residues in the CDR3. In germline, CDR1 is LNHDA, CDR2 SQIVND (reference sequence). CDR3 sequence reads: CASSNTANTEAFF. In nucleotides, the CDR3 is TGTGCCAGTAGTAACACAGCGAACACTGAAGCTTTCTTT.

V is TRBV5-1 and J is TRBJ1-1, with 9 bases fitting TRBD1. The CDR3 has 16 residues. The trim removed 3 bases at V and 4 bases at J, leaving 10 bases unmatched. The V gene's germline CDR1 is SGHRS and CDR2 YFSETQ. DNA of the CDR3: TGCGCCAGCAGCTCCGGGACAGGGCCTAGGGGCACTGAAGCTTTCTTT. Its translation: CASSSGTGPRGTEAFF.

The chain carries TRBV19 and TRBJ2-7; weak D call: TRBD2 (6 bases). CDR1 is LNHDA, CDR2 SQIVND, per germline (reference sequence). The V end lost 3 bases, the J end lost 4 bases, and 16 bases lay between the germline ends. The CDR3 is 15 residues long. The CDR3 region is CASSIQPGSGYEQYF. The CDR3 DNA reads TGTGCCAGTAGTATTCAGCCGGGGAGCGGGTACGAGCAGTACTTC.

The chain joins TRBV5-4 to TRBJ1-1, with 10 bases fitting TRBD1. Unmatched junction bases numbered 3, after V lost 1 base and J lost 0 bases. The CDR3 runs 16 residues. Germline assignment: CDR1 SGHNT and CDR2 YYREEE (reference sequence). DNA of the CDR3: TGTGCCAGCAGCTTGCCGGACAGGGGGATGAACACTGAAGCTTTCTTT. Translation: CASSLPDRGMNTEAFF.

This clone was counted ten times or more. The rearrangement uses TRBV27 and TRBJ1-2; D is unclear. The CDR3 sequence is 13 residues long. V lost 4 bases, J lost 4 bases, and 10 bases lay in between. Germline V gene sequence: CDR1 MNHEY, CDR2 SMNVEV (reference sequence). CDR3 loop: CASSSGRLYGYTF. In nucleotides, the CDR3 is TGTGCCAGCAGTTCGGGGAGACTCTATGGCTACACCTTC.

This clone was observed a single time. This chain uses TRBV24-1 with TRBJ2-1; tentatively, D is TRBD1 (6 bases). CDR3 length: 14 residues. Deletions cut 4 bases from V and 2 bases from J, with 8 bases between. Germline V CDR1 and CDR2: KGHDR, SFDVKD. This chain's CDR3 is CATSEPGAYNEQFF. The CDR3 region has the DNA TGTGCCACCAGTGAGCCAGGGGCCTACAATGAGCAGTTCTTC.

This clone occurred once. The chain recombines TRBV25-1 with TRBJ2-1; perhaps TRBD2 as D (5 bases). V lost 6 bases and J 9 bases, leaving 21 bases between the germline ends. Per the germline V gene, CDR1 is MGHDK and CDR2 is SYGVNS. The CDR3 totals 15 residues. The CDR3, as DNA: TGTGCCAGCAGGCCGGTAGCGCATTCAGCTTCTGAGCAGTTCTTC. It translates to CASRPVAHSASEQFF.

The CDR3 is CASSLYSGAQILYNEQFF. For the CDR3, the DNA is TGTGCCAGCAGCTTATATAGCGGGGCCCAAATTCTCTACAATGAGCAGTTCTTC. This chain uses TRBV11-2 with TRBJ2-1, with TRBD2 matching over 8 bases. The CDR3 sequence is 18 residues long. V lost 2 bases, J lost 3 bases, and 12 bases stayed unmatched. CDR1 is SGHAT and CDR2 is FQNNGV in the germline V gene. The complete variable domain, with remaining parts taken from reference TRBV11-2 and TRBJ2-1, reads EAGVAQSPRYKIIEKRQSVAFWCNPISGHATLYWYQQILGQGPKLLIQFQNNGVVDDSQLPKDRFSAERLKGVDSTLKIQPAKLEDSAVYLCASSLYSGAQILYNEQFFGPGTRLTVL.

The chain links TRBV5-4 to TRBJ2-7; a possible D gene is TRBD1 (5 bases). The germline V gene encodes CDR1 SGHNT and CDR2 YYREEE (reference sequence). The CDR3 length is 18 residues. Trimming removed 0 bases at V and 2 bases at J, with 21 bases between. The CDR3 sequence: CASSLDPALRDRAYEQYF. The CDR3 DNA reads TGTGCCAGCAGCTTGGACCCAGCCCTCAGGGATCGGGCCTACGAGCAGTACTTC.

The chain recombines TRBV7-7 with TRBJ2-1, with TRBD2 matching 10 bases. Germline CDR1 reads SSHAT; CDR2 reads FNYEAQ (reference sequence). This CDR3 region has 16 residues. Losses at the gene ends were 1 base for V and 6 bases for J; bases not matched to a gene: 6. DNA of the CDR3: TGTGCCAGCAGCTTAGACCGGACTAGCGGCTCCAATGAGCAGTTCTTC. The encoded protein is CASSLDRTSGSNEQFF.

The chain joins TRBV29-1 to TRBJ1-3; D not resolved. Looked up from germline, CDR1 is SQVTM and CDR2 is ANQGSEA. The CDR3 consists of 15 residues. The V end was cut by 4 bases, the J end by 0 bases, with 13 bases between. CDR3 coding DNA: TGCAGCGTTGTTCTGGGCAAGGCCTCTGGAAACACCATATATTTT. Protein: CSVVLGKASGNTIYF.

In this sample, this clone turned up a few times. The chain employs TRBV27 and TRBJ1-3; D is unresolved. Germline assignment: CDR1 MNHEY and CDR2 SMNVEV (reference sequence). The V end was cut by 0 bases, the J end by 0 bases, with 9 bases between. This CDR3 is built from 16 residues. The CDR3 sequence: CASSLSRVISGNTIYF. CDR3 bases: TGTGCCAGCAGTTTATCTCGGGTCATCTCTGGAAACACCATATATTTT.

The chain is built from TRBV7-9 and TRBJ1-2; the match to TRBD1 covers 7 bases. The ends lost 0 bases at V and 7 bases at J; junction bases unmatched: 8. This CDR3 contains 15 residues. The germline CDR1 and CDR2 sequences are SEHNR and FQNEAQ (reference sequence). CDR3 residues: CASSLAGTGAGGYTF. CDR3 in DNA: TGTGCCAGCAGCTTAGCGGGTACAGGGGCCGGTGGCTACACCTTC.

The genes are TRBV6-5 and TRBJ2-6; D perhaps matches TRBD1 (6 bases). Trimming stripped 5 bases from V and 2 bases from J, with 10 bases between. The length of the CDR3 is 15 residues. The germline V gene encodes CDR1 MNHEY and CDR2 SVGAGI. CDR3 sequence reads: CASSRRGTGANVLTF. CDR3 DNA: TGTGCCAGCAGTCGCAGGGGTACTGGGGCCAACGTCCTGACTTTC.

The rearrangement links TRBV6-5 to TRBJ1-3; D unclear. Germline lookup yields CDR1 MNHEY and CDR2 SVGAGI. Trimming shortened V by 0 bases and J by 0 bases, and 9 bases separated the two germline ends. The CDR3 is 16 amino acids. In DNA form, the CDR3 reads TGTGCCAGCAGTTACTCGAAAGGGAGCTCTGGAAACACCATATATTTT. It yields the protein CASSYSKGSSGNTIYF.

V usage is TRBV24-1 and J usage is TRBJ1-6; 9 bases line up with TRBD1. CDR3 length: 21 amino acids. The trim removed 4 bases at V and 0 bases at J, leaving 15 bases unmatched. Germline CDR1 KGHDR, CDR2 SFDVKD. CDR3 sequence: CATSDRFPGQGSISYNSPLHF. In DNA form, the CDR3 reads TGTGCCACCAGTGACCGCTTCCCGGGACAGGGTTCAATCTCCTATAATTCACCCCTCCACTTT.

The chain combines TRBV24-1 with TRBJ2-3; TRBD1 aligns across 8 bases. Germline V CDR1 and CDR2: KGHDR, SFDVKD. The CDR3 is made up of 16 amino acids. V was clipped by 6 bases and J by 3 bases; unmatched bases: 10. DNA of the CDR3: TGTGCCACCAGTACCTCCAGGACAGGGCTGACAGATACGCAGTATTTT. Its translation: CATSTSRTGLTDTQYF.

This rearrangement joins TRBV3-1 (or the pseudogene TRBV3-2) to TRBJ2-5, with no clear D. The CDR3 spans 14 residues. V gave up 0 bases and J gave up 1 base, with 6 bases separating them. In germline, CDR1 is LGHDT, CDR2 YNNKEL (reference sequence). The CDR3 is CASSQDPFQETQYF. The CDR3 region has the DNA TGTGCCAGCAGCCAAGATCCCTTCCAAGAGACCCAGTACTTC.

V is TRBV4-3 and J is TRBJ2-7; 14 positions agree with TRBD2. This CDR3 is 17 amino acids long. CDR1 is LGHNA and CDR2 is YSLEER in the germline V gene. Trimming removed 4 bases from V and 4 bases from J; junction bases left unmatched: 9. The CDR3 DNA reads as TGCGCCAGCAGCCGAGGGACTAGCGGGAGCGGCTCTTACGAGCAGTACTTC. This encodes CASSRGTSGSGSYEQYF.

The chain joins TRBV11-2 to TRBJ2-7; a possible D gene is TRBD2 (5 bases). CDR1 and CDR2 from the germline V gene are SGHAT and FQNNGV. CDR3 size: 14 residues. The V and J ends lost 5 bases and 2 bases respectively, with 13 bases between them. CDR3 amino acids: CASSPGGLPYEQYF. CDR3 coding DNA: TGTGCCAGCAGCCCAGGCGGGCTCCCCTACGAGCAGTACTTC.

This chain connects TRBV10-1 to TRBJ2-7; TRBD2 aligns across 7 bases. The CDR3 length is 14 residues. Germline loops: CDR1 WNHNN, CDR2 SYGVQD (reference sequence). Trimming took 6 bases from V and 0 from J; bases not matched to a gene: 5. CDR3 in amino acids: CASRMGLTSYEQYF. DNA of the CDR3: TGCGCCAGCAGAATGGGACTAACCTCCTACGAGCAGTACTTC.

The gene calls are TRBV29-1 and TRBJ2-3; D perhaps matches TRBD1 (6 bases). The CDR3 extends over 15 amino acids. Germline-derived CDR1 and CDR2 are SQVTM and ANQGSEA. Trimming took 1 base from V and 0 from J, leaving 11 bases between them. The CDR3 loop reads CSVEGTAPSTDTQYF. CDR3 nucleotide sequence: TGCAGCGTTGAAGGGACAGCTCCTAGCACAGATACGCAGTATTTT.

The rearrangement joins TRBV5-1 to TRBJ1-5, with D possibly matching TRBD1 (5 bases). Germline CDR1 SGHRS, CDR2 YFSETQ. This CDR3 comprises 14 residues. The germline V and J ends were trimmed by 1 base and 8 bases, with 13 bases remaining between them. The CDR3 coding sequence is TGCGCCAGCAGCTTGTTAGGGGAATTTGAGCCCCAGCATTTT. Translating it yields CASSLLGEFEPQHF.

V is TRBV6-2 or TRBV6-3 and J is TRBJ2-2, with D maybe TRBD2 (5 bases). There are 13 residues in the CDR3. V was shortened by 6 bases and J by 6 bases, with 11 bases between the two germline ends. Germline V gene lookup returns CDR1 MNHEY and CDR2 SVGEGT. Written as DNA, the CDR3 is TGTGCCAGCAGCCAACTAGTGGCCGGGGAGCTGTTTTTT. Amino acid sequence: CASSQLVAGELFF.

This rearrangement joins TRBV7-8 to TRBJ1-5; TRBD1 aligns across 8 bases. The CDR3 is 15 amino acids. With V trimmed by 5 bases and J by 5 bases, 8 bases remained unmatched. Germline assignment: CDR1 SGHVS and CDR2 FQNEAQ. CDR3 amino acids: CASSQSGGSYQPQHF. CDR3 sequence (DNA): TGTGCCAGCAGCCAGTCAGGGGGCTCCTATCAGCCCCAGCATTTT.